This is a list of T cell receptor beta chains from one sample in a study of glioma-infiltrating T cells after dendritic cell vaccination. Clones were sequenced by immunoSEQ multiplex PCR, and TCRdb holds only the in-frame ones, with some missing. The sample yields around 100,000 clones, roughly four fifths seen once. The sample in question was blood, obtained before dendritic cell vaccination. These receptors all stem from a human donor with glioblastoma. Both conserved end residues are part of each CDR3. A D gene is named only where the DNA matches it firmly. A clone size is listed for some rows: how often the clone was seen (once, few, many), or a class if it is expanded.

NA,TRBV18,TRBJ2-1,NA,CASSPFQGNRYNEQFF,TGTGCCAGCTCACCATTCCAGGGTAATCGTTACAATGAGCAGTTCTTC
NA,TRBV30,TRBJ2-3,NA,CAWSIIGGTDTQYF,TGTGCCTGGAGTATTATAGGGGGCACAGATACGCAGTATTTT
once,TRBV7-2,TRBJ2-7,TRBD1,CASSTRPRDSEQYF,TGTGCCAGCAGCACTAGGCCTAGGGACAGCGAGCAGTACTTC
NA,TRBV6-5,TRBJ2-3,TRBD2,CASSPRGGITDTQYF,TGTGCCAGCAGCCCTCGGGGGGGGATCACAGATACGCAGTATTTT
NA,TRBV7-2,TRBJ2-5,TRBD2,CASGSGGDQETQYF,TGTGCCAGCGGTAGCGGGGGGGATCAAGAGACCCAGTACTTC
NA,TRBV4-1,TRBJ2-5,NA,CASSPDPGGAETQYF,TGCGCCAGCAGCCCCGACCCGGGGGGCGCGGAGACCCAGTACTTC
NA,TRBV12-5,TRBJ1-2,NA,CASGLEQGFFDGYTF,TGTGCTAGTGGTCTCGAACAGGGCTTTTTTGATGGCTACACCTTC
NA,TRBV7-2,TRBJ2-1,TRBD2,CASSLSLAGGFYEQFF,TGTGCCAGCAGCTTATCCCTAGCGGGGGGGTTTTATGAGCAGTTCTTC
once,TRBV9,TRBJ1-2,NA,CASSVVGGSAGYTF,TGTGCCAGCAGCGTAGTAGGAGGTTCGGCCGGCTACACCTTC
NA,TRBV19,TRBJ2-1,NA,CASSSPLGAHNEQFF,TGTGCCAGTAGCAGCCCTCTAGGGGCACACAATGAGCAGTTCTTC
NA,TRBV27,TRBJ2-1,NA,CASSLSWGVYNEQFF,TGTGCCAGCAGTTTATCGTGGGGGGTCTACAATGAGCAGTTCTTC
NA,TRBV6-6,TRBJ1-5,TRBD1,CASSRDRVRQPQHF,TGTGCCAGCAGCCGGGACAGGGTTCGACAGCCCCAGCATTTT
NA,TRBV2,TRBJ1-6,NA,CASTQGWNSPLHF,TGTGCCAGCACGCAGGGGTGGAATTCACCCCTCCACTTT
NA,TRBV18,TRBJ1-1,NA,CASSPEGDTEAFF,TGTGCCAGCTCACCAGAAGGGGACACTGAAGCTTTCTTT
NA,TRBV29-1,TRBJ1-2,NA,CSSRARGTGGYTF,TGCAGCTCCCGAGCGCGGGGAACGGGTGGCTACACCTTC
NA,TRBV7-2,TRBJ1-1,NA,CASGAAGNTEAFF,TGTGCCAGCGGGGCGGCAGGGAACACTGAAGCTTTCTTT
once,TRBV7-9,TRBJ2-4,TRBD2,CASSLAPEGSGGRYYIQYF,TGTGCCAGCAGCTTAGCCCCCGAAGGGTCGGGGGGGCGGTACTACATTCAGTACTTC
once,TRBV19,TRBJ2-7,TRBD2,CASSQRTSGGAWYEQYF,TGTGCCAGTAGCCAACGGACTAGCGGGGGGGCCTGGTACGAGCAGTACTTC
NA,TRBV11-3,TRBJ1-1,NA,CASSLVGGVRTEAFF,TGTGCCAGCAGCTTAGTCGGGGGGGTTCGGACTGAAGCTTTCTTT
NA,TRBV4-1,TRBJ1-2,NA,CASSHRAKGVNYGYTF,TGCGCCAGCAGCCACCGCGCCAAGGGGGTAAACTATGGCTACACCTTC
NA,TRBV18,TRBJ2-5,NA,CASSPKGGGETQYF,TGTGCCAGCTCACCGAAAGGGGGGGGAGAGACCCAGTACTTC
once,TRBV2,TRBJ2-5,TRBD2,CASRVSGGNQETQYF,TGTGCCAGCAGGGTTAGCGGGGGGAATCAAGAGACCCAGTACTTC
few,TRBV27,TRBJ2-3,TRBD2,CASTPGSGGYTDTQYF,TGTGCCAGCACCCCCGGTAGCGGGGGATACACAGATACGCAGTATTTT
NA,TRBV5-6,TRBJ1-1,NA,CASSLGDRRTEAFF,TGTGCCAGCAGCCTGGGAGATCGGAGGACTGAAGCTTTCTTT
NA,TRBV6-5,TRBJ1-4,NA,CASSYIRRSTNEKLFF,TGTGCCAGCAGTTACATCCGCCGGTCAACTAATGAAAAACTGTTTTTT
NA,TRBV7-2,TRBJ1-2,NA,CASSLRSSYGYTF,TGTGCCAGCAGCTTACGGTCAAGCTATGGCTACACCTTC
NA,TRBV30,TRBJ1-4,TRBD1,CAWSPTGATNEKLFF,TGTGCCTGGAGTCCAACAGGGGCAACTAATGAAAAACTGTTTTTT
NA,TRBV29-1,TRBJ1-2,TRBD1,CSVSLRDRATYGYTF,TGCAGCGTTTCTCTCCGGGACAGGGCTACCTATGGCTACACCTTC
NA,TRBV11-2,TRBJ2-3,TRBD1,CASSLGTGGGNTQYF,TGTGCCAGCAGCTTAGGGACAGGGGGCGGGAATACGCAGTATTTT
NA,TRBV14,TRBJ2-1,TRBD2,CASSQDLRRPSGGNNEQFF,TGTGCCAGCAGCCAAGATCTGCGGCGCCCTAGCGGGGGGAACAATGAGCAGTTCTTC
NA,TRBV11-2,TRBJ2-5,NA,CASSLVGETQYF,TGTGCCAGCAGCTTAGTCGGGGAGACCCAGTACTTC
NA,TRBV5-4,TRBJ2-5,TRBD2,CASSLGLAGTEETQYF,TGTGCCAGCAGCTTGGGACTAGCAGGGACGGAGGAGACCCAGTACTTC
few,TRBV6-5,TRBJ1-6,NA,CASSGRSLNSPLHF,TGTGCCAGCAGTGGGAGATCCCTTAATTCACCCCTCCACTTT
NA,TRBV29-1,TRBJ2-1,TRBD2,CSVSGLAGTSSYNEQFF,TGCAGCGTTTCGGGACTAGCGGGGACGAGCTCCTACAATGAGCAGTTCTTC
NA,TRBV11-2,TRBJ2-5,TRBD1,CASSKFYRGAETQYF,TGTGCCAGCAGCAAATTTTACAGGGGTGCAGAGACCCAGTACTTC
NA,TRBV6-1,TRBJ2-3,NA,CASSEAGAYYTDTQYF,TGTGCCAGCAGTGAAGCGGGCGCTTATTACACAGATACGCAGTATTTT
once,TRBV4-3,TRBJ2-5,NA,CASSQEAQETQYF,TGCGCCAGCAGCCAAGAAGCCCAAGAGACCCAGTACTTC
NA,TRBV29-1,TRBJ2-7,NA,CSVEGTSYEQYF,TGCAGCGTTGAAGGCACTAGCTACGAGCAGTACTTC
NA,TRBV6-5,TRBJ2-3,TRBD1,CASSPRGQPGDTQYF,TGTGCCAGCAGTCCAAGGGGGCAGCCCGGAGATACGCAGTATTTT
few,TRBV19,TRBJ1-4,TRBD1,CASRGGPNEKLFF,TGTGCCAGCAGAGGGGGCCCTAATGAAAAACTGTTTTTT
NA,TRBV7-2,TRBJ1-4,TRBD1,CASSPVTGLEKLFF,TGTGCCAGCAGCCCAGTGACAGGGTTGGAAAAACTGTTTTTT
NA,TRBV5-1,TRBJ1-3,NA,CASSPGTGTGNTIYF,TGCGCCAGCAGCCCAGGCACAGGGACTGGAAACACCATATATTTT
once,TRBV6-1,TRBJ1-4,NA,CASGTGGNNEKLFF,TGTGCCAGCGGGACCGGGGGAAACAATGAAAAACTGTTTTTT
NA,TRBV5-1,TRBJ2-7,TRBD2,CASSLALASYEQYF,TGCGCCAGCAGCTTGGCACTAGCGTCCTACGAGCAGTACTTC
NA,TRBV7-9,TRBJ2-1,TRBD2,CASSNSGGTYEQFF,TGTGCCAGCAGTAATAGCGGGGGGACTTATGAGCAGTTCTTC
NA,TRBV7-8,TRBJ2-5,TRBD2,CASSLSGGGQETQYF,TGTGCCAGCAGCCTTAGCGGGGGGGGGCAAGAGACCCAGTACTTC
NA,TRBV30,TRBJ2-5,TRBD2,CAGGPGLAGRETQYF,TGTGCCGGGGGGCCCGGACTAGCGGGGCGGGAGACCCAGTACTTC
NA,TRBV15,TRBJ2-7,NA,CATSRDLYEQYF,TGTGCCACCAGCAGAGATCTATACGAGCAGTACTTC